This passage covers 16 T cell receptor beta chains from one sample sequenced in a study of monozygotic twins with inflammatory bowel disease (dated by TCRdb to about 2019). The library was made by 5' RACE. Sequenced using an Illumina HiSeq 2500. Each entry corresponds to one CDR3 protein sequence from reads that TCRdb reprocessed, and DNA is not given. The table for this sample records around 150,000 distinct CDR3 sequences. Clones ranked in the top ten supply over 2.5% of the sample. The sample taken for sequencing was blood. Every receptor here comes from a human donor with ulcerative colitis or Crohn's disease, or a healthy co-twin of an affected twin (not recorded which).

This CDR3 reads CSATGGGANTGELFF. The chain employs TRBV20-1 and TRBJ2-2; TCRdb designates TRBD1, a call that cannot be tested without DNA. This CDR3 is built from 15 residues. CDR1 DFQATT and CDR2 SNEGSKA come from the germline V gene (reference sequence).

The chain employs TRBV4-3 and TRBJ1-2. Germline V CDR1 and CDR2: LGHNA, YSLEER. The CDR3 has 15 residues. The CDR3 loop reads CASSHDHQAVYGYTF.

The V and J genes are TRBV5-5 and TRBJ2-3; the D call of TRBD2 rests on TCRdb alone, since no DNA is present to check it. Germline V lookup: CDR1 SGHKS, CDR2 YYEKEE (reference sequence). The CDR3 extends over 14 amino acids. CDR3 sequence: CASARAGLTDTQYF.

The chain links TRBV5-1 to TRBJ2-7; TCRdb picks TRBD1, but there is no DNA to check that call. There are 12 residues in the CDR3. Germline CDR1 reads SGHRS; CDR2 reads YFSETQ. The CDR3 protein is CASATGGDEQYF.

V gene TRBV19 combines with J gene TRBJ2-1. The CDR3 runs to 16 residues. Per germline, CDR1 LNHDA and CDR2 SQIVND (reference sequence). The CDR3 reads CASSTFSTTGNNEQFF.

The chain recombines TRBV7-9 with TRBJ2-2. Germline assignment: CDR1 SEHNR and CDR2 FQNEAQ (reference sequence). CDR3 size: 15 residues. The CDR3 loop reads CASSSFDGLGGELFF.

The rearrangement links TRBV25-1 to TRBJ2-7; TCRdb's assignment of TRBD2 cannot be checked, as there is no DNA. Germline assignment: CDR1 MGHDK and CDR2 SYGVNS. The CDR3 spans 12 residues. The CDR3 spells CASSEEGDEQYF.

The chain links TRBV3-1 to TRBJ2-7. This CDR3 is built from 13 residues. Germline CDR1 is LGHDT and CDR2 is YNNKEL (reference sequence). The CDR3 spells CASSPRQFHEQYF.

V and J are TRBV7-9 and TRBJ2-7; with no DNA, the TCRdb D assignment of TRBD1 cannot be verified. The CDR3 length is 12 residues. In germline, CDR1 is SEHNR, CDR2 FQNEAQ (reference sequence). The CDR3 is CASRGDSYEQYF. The variable domain in full, completed from reference TRBV7-9 and TRBJ2-7, reads DTGVSQNPRHKITKRGQNVTFRCDPISEHNRLYWYRQTLGQGPEFLTYFQNEAQLEKSRLLSDRFSAERPKGSFSTLEIQRTEQGDSAMYLCASRGDSYEQYFGPGTRLTVT.

The genes are TRBV29-1 and TRBJ2-3; the TRBD1 assignment by TCRdb is unverifiable without DNA. This CDR3 has 14 amino acids. Germline assignment: CDR1 SQVTM and CDR2 ANQGSEA. The CDR3 protein is CSVVGTTSTDTQYF.

The chain links TRBV7-2 to TRBJ2-3; TCRdb's D call of TRBD1 is untestable without DNA. CDR1 is SGHTA, CDR2 FQGNSA, per germline. This CDR3 has 17 amino acids. CDR3 sequence reads: CASSLVGGTLSTDTQYF.

The CDR3 sequence is CASSSRDSVYGYTF. The rearrangement joins TRBV5-1 to TRBJ1-2; TCRdb lists TRBD1, though no DNA is available to test this call. The CDR3 totals 14 residues. Germline values: CDR1 SGHRS, CDR2 YFSETQ.

CDR3 residues: CSVPGLAALSSYNEQFF. The chain recombines TRBV20-1 with TRBJ2-1; TCRdb indicates TRBD2, and absent DNA this call remains unverified. The CDR3 extends over 17 amino acids. From germline, CDR1 is DFQATT and CDR2 SNEGSKA (reference sequence).

This chain joins TRBV5-1 and TRBJ2-5; TCRdb outputs TRBD1, but without DNA this stays unchecked. CDR3 length: 15 residues. Germline CDR1 SGHRS, CDR2 YFSETQ. CDR3 region: CASSLDQGARETQYF.

The chain combines TRBV20-1 with TRBJ2-1; the TRBD2 assignment by TCRdb is unverifiable without DNA. The CDR3 runs to 16 residues. Germline V CDR1 and CDR2: DFQATT, SNEGSKA (reference sequence). The CDR3 reads CSASPAVEMIYNEQFF.

J is TRBJ2-2 and V is TRBV7-3; TCRdb reports TRBD2, a call that lacks DNA to check it against. CDR3 length: 14 amino acids. From germline, CDR1 is SGHTA and CDR2 FQGTGA. The chain's CDR3 is CASKAGTNTGELFF. Full variable domain (missing parts from reference TRBV7-3 and TRBJ2-2): GAGVSQTPSNKVTEKGKYVELRCDPISGHTALYWYRQSLGQGPEFLIYFQGTGAADDSGLPNDRFFAVRPEGSVSTLKIQRTERGDSAVYLCASKAGTNTGELFFGEGSRLTVL.